Presented here are 25 T cell receptor beta chains from one specimen sequenced in a study of T cells expressing NK-cell markers. Following a re-call of the 5' RACE reads, TCRdb has one entry per CDR3 protein and lacks DNA. This listing includes approximately 420,000 distinct CDR3 sequences. The specimen sequenced was blood T cells: a sorted CD56 or NKG2C T cell subset, CD4+ or CD8+ T cells, or bulk PBMC T cells (not recorded which). The receptors were sampled from a woman aged 45-59 years in good health.

The chain couples TRBV5-1 to TRBJ2-2; TCRdb picks TRBD2, but there is no DNA to check that call. The V gene's germline CDR1 is SGHRS and CDR2 YFSETQ. The CDR3 is made up of 18 amino acids. The CDR3 reads CASSLGPTRAPNTGELFF.

V and J are TRBV20-1 and TRBJ2-7; the D call from TCRdb, TRBD1, cannot be confirmed without DNA. Per germline, CDR1 DFQATT and CDR2 SNEGSKA (reference sequence). CDR3 size: 13 residues. This CDR3 is CSARKEGAYEQYF.

The chain carries TRBV6-6 and TRBJ1-2; TCRdb outputs TRBD1, but without DNA this stays unchecked. This CDR3 has 15 residues. The germline V gene has CDR1 MNHNY and CDR2 SVGAGI (reference sequence). The CDR3 spells CASSYLGQAYYGYTF.

This chain uses TRBV29-1 with TRBJ2-1. The CDR3 sequence is 12 residues long. Per the germline V gene, CDR1 is SQVTM and CDR2 is ANQGSEA. The CDR3 region is CSVEEVAQEQFF.

The chain links TRBV3-1 to TRBJ1-2. Germline-derived CDR1 and CDR2 are LGHDT and YNNKEL (reference sequence). The CDR3 length is 13 residues. The CDR3 reads CASSQVGADGYTF.

The chain joins TRBV29-1 to TRBJ1-1; there is no DNA to check the TCRdb D call of TRBD1. Germline CDR1 is SQVTM and CDR2 is ANQGSEA. The CDR3 extends over 12 amino acids. CDR3 protein: CSGRGGRTEAFF.

The rearrangement joins TRBV19 to TRBJ1-2. CDR3 length equals 12 residues. Germline V gene data show CDR1 as LNHDA and CDR2 as SQIVND (reference sequence). The CDR3 loop reads CASRGLHYGYTF.

This chain connects TRBV10-1 to TRBJ1-4. The CDR3 extends over 13 amino acids. Germline V lookup: CDR1 WNHNN, CDR2 SYGVQD (reference sequence). This CDR3 is CASRDSDNEKLFF.

This rearrangement joins TRBV27 to TRBJ2-2; the TCRdb D gene call, TRBD1, has no DNA to confirm it. The CDR3 is made up of 12 amino acids. Looked up from germline, CDR1 is MNHEY and CDR2 is SMNVEV (reference sequence). The chain's CDR3 is CASTQGGGELFF.

The CDR3: CASRYVSPGMNTEAFF. V is TRBV28 and J is TRBJ1-1. Germline CDR1 reads MDHEN; CDR2 reads SYDVKM. CDR3 length: 16 amino acids.

The chain employs TRBV12-3 or TRBV12-4 and TRBJ2-5; with no DNA, the TCRdb D assignment of TRBD2 cannot be verified. This CDR3 spans 14 amino acids. CDR3 sequence reads: CASTLGTSQGTQYF.

The chain links TRBV9 to TRBJ2-7; the D call from TCRdb, TRBD1, cannot be confirmed without DNA. CDR3 length equals 14 residues. Germline CDR1 reads SGDLS; CDR2 reads YYNGEE. CDR3 loop: CASSVGGQSYEQYF.

This sequence joins TRBV5-1 and TRBJ2-1; the D gene TCRdb calls, TRBD1, cannot be checked with no DNA. Germline CDR1 reads SGHRS; CDR2 reads YFSETQ. The length of the CDR3 is 14 residues. The CDR3 reads CASSLPDRNNEQFF.

J is TRBJ2-5 and V is TRBV25-1; TCRdb indicates TRBD2, and absent DNA this call remains unverified. The CDR3 runs 15 residues. The germline CDR1 and CDR2 sequences are MGHDK and SYGVNS. This chain's CDR3 is CASSEFIGLQETQYF.

The J gene is TRBJ2-1, the V gene TRBV20-1; TCRdb lists TRBD2, though no DNA is available to test this call. This CDR3 spans 17 amino acids. Looked up from germline, CDR1 is DFQATT and CDR2 is SNEGSKA (reference sequence). CDR3 loop: CSARIIAGGSSYNEQFF.

The gene calls are TRBV14 and TRBJ2-1; TCRdb's D call, TRBD1, is unchecked because there is no DNA. Per germline, CDR1 SGHDN and CDR2 FVKESK. CDR3 length: 16 amino acids. The CDR3 spells CASSQDWAGAYNEQFF.

V usage is TRBV7-2 and J usage is TRBJ2-3; without DNA, the TCRdb call of TRBD2 cannot be checked. The germline CDR1 and CDR2 sequences are SGHTA and FQGNSA. The CDR3 is 14 residues long. The CDR3: CASSFEAPRDTQYF.

The rearrangement links TRBV9 to TRBJ2-5; the D call from TCRdb, TRBD2, cannot be confirmed without DNA. This CDR3 spans 16 amino acids. Germline values: CDR1 SGDLS, CDR2 YYNGEE. This CDR3 reads CASSVDHGSGDGTQYF.

The rearrangement links TRBV30 to TRBJ2-1; as DNA is missing, the TRBD2 call by TCRdb cannot be tested. Germline V gene lookup returns CDR1 GTSNPN and CDR2 SVGIG (reference sequence). The CDR3 has 14 residues. CDR3 loop: CAWSVMAGMDEQFF.

The V call is TRBV24-1, the J call TRBJ2-7. This CDR3 has 12 residues. The germline V gene encodes CDR1 KGHDR and CDR2 SFDVKD. The CDR3 is CATSDRGYRQYF.

The rearrangement uses TRBV20-1 and TRBJ1-2; absent DNA, TCRdb's TRBD1 call cannot be checked. The V gene's germline CDR1 is DFQATT and CDR2 SNEGSKA (reference sequence). There are 16 residues in the CDR3. The CDR3 loop is CSARDPGRGIGYGYTF.

V is TRBV12-3 or TRBV12-4 and J is TRBJ2-4. This CDR3 contains 15 residues. CDR3 sequence reads: CASSPIAGSKNIQYF.

The chain is built from TRBV20-1 and TRBJ2-3; TCRdb's D gene call, TRBD2, goes unchecked for lack of DNA. Germline CDR1 is DFQATT and CDR2 is SNEGSKA (reference sequence). The CDR3 contains 13 residues. CDR3 residues: CSAQAGGKDTQYF.

This rearrangement joins TRBV7-9 to TRBJ2-1; TCRdb lists TRBD1, though no DNA is available to test this call. Germline loops: CDR1 SEHNR, CDR2 FQNEAQ (reference sequence). The CDR3 totals 15 residues. CDR3 in amino acids: CASSFPGSSGNEQFF.

The CDR3 region is CAWSALAGVGGTQYF. The chain joins TRBV30 to TRBJ2-5; TCRdb lists TRBD2, though no DNA is available to test this call. Germline loops: CDR1 GTSNPN, CDR2 SVGIG (reference sequence). The CDR3 runs to 15 residues.